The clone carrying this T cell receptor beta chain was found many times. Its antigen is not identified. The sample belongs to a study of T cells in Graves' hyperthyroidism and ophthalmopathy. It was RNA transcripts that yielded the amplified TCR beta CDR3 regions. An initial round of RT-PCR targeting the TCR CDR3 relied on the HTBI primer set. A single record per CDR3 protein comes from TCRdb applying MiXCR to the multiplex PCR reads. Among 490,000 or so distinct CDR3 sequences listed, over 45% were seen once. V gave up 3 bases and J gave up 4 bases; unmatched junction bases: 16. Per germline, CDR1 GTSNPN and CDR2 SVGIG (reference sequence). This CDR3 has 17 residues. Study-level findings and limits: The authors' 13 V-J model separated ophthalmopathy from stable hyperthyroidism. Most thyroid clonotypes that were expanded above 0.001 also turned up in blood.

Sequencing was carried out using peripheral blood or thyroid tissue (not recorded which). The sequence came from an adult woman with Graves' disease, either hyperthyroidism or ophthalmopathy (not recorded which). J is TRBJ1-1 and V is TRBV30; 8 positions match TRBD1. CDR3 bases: TGTGCCTGGAGCGTAAGGACAGGGCGGTCTTGGAGCACTGAAGCTTTCTTT. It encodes CAWSVRTGRSWSTEAFF. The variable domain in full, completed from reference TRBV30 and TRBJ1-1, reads SQTIHQWPATLVQPVGSPLSLECTVEGTSNPNLYWYRQAAGRGLQLLFYSVGIGQISSEVPQNLSASRPQDRQFILSSKKLLLSDSGFYLCAWSVRTGRSWSTEAFFGQGTRLTVV.